This TCR beta chain emerged from a study of T cell responses to AZD1222 COVID-19 vaccine (dated by TCRdb to 2020 to 2023). Background on the whole study: TCR sequencing covered fewer than 250 trial participants: 207 given two doses of AZD1222 and 26 given two doses of MenACWY control vaccine. Trial participants were enrolled into age subgroups of 18-55, 56-69 and 70-plus years, which contained roughly 140, 27 and 60 TCR-sequenced participants, respectively. The full study reports these points: Because no samples from the day 14 peak response were available, repertoires could be characterized only after the peak T cell response. The 56-69-year group was small, and its depth increase did not reach significance, likely because of low power. The vaccine-associated CD4 TCRs covered the entire spike protein, and the dominant responses fell in regions 160-218 and 743-854. Only five to seven AZD1222 recipients were SARS-CoV-2 seropositive at baseline, limiting conclusions about previously exposed vaccinees. After two AZD1222 doses, both the breadth and the depth of spike-specific TCRs were significantly higher than at day 0 and than in MenACWY recipients. Nearly half of unique spike-specific TCRs reportedly recognized epitopes outside regions mutated in the B.1.351 and B.1.1.7 variants. Participants were mostly white British, with more females than males. The authors suggested clonal diversity may have been underestimated.

This clone was observed a single time. Which antigen it targets is not known. Base qualities are not recorded, but no much larger clone differs from it by a single base. The time point label on this specimen signifies: about 28 days (+/-7) after the second vaccine dose. AZD1222 recipients with second doses at about 4 weeks or about 12 weeks were pooled, because spike-specific TCR depth and breadth did not differ between schedules. Samples from vaccinated people were obtained from the UK trials COV001 and COV002, which included a single-blind randomized controlled phase 2/3 trial of AZD1222 (ChAdOx1 nCoV-19) in healthy adults. For TCRbeta chain sequencing, PBMC samples from trial participants were taken at day 0 and at day 28 after the second dose. The CDR3 regions of human TCRbeta chains were analyzed by immunosequencing. The study's processing was this. Repertoire TCRs were checked for matches against a reference library of SARS-CoV-2-specific TCRs that had been generated using the MIRA antigen-specificity platform. Breadth was defined as the fraction of unique TCRs that were SARS-CoV-2-associated. Depth was defined as the fraction of total T cells that were SARS-CoV-2-associated. Using the MIRA data, every spike-specific TCR was mapped to the spike region that the TCR reacted to and assigned to either a CD4 or a CD8 class. Log10-transformed breadth and depth values were compared by one-way ANOVA with Sidak's multiple comparisons tests. Imported from immuneACCESS, the table was reduced by TCRdb to in-frame sequences with V and J called. These copies leave out some clones; in studies compared against another copy, an unresolved V gene accounts for under half, and the cause of the remainder is not known. That table gives V, J and clone size, and the DNA gave D and trimming. This sample gives about 99,000 clones in total; roughly nine tenths of them show up just once. The ten largest clones add up to 7.5% to 9.5% of the sample.

The receptor was derived from an adult who received the AZD1222 COVID-19 vaccine. The source material was peripheral blood, sampled 28 days after the second AZD1222 dose.

This receptor has the CDR3 CASSPADAGGNTIYF. The sequenced DNA is TGTGCCAGCAGCCCTGCGGACGCGGGAGGAAACACCATATATTTT. Recombination joined TRBV13 with TRBJ1-3; there is no confident call for the D gene. The CDR3 covers 15 residues, taking in both the cysteine and the phenylalanine. Kept here is only the CDR3 DNA, which spans 45 bases and is read in frame from base 1. At the junction V is shortened by 5 bases and J by 4 bases, with 15 bases in between. Looking up the germline V gene (reference sequence) yields CDR1 PRHDT and CDR2 FYEKMQ. Outside the CDR3, residues come from the reference TRBV13 and TRBJ1-3 proteins, so the full variable domain is: AAGVIQSPRHLIKEKRETATLKCYPIPRHDTVYWYQQGPGQDPQFLISFYEKMQSDKGSIPDRFSAQQFSDYHSELNMSSLELGDSALYFCASSPADAGGNTIYFGEGSWLTVV.